These T cell receptor beta chains were read from a single sample in a study of CD8+ T cells in alopecia areata. Clones were sequenced by immunoSEQ multiplex PCR, and TCRdb holds only the in-frame ones, with some missing. Of about 220,000 clones listed, about 58% are singletons. The specimen was CD4+ T cells sorted from blood, collected at week 4, from a patient treated with tofacitinib. All receptors come from a human donor with alopecia areata. CDR3s leave out the opening cysteine and the closing phenylalanine or tryptophan. Rows give clone size only sometimes, using once, few, many, or a class for an expanded clone.

V: TRBV4-3
size: -
J: TRBJ2-1
CDR3: ASSQDRGWVEQF

V: TRBV30
size: -
J: TRBJ1-1
CDR3: AWSSLANTEAF

V: TRBV7-9
size: few
J: TRBJ2-1
CDR3: ASSLLTGHNEQF

V: TRBV15
size: -
J: TRBJ1-2
CDR3: ATSPGQPNYGYT

V: TRBV18
size: few
J: TRBJ2-5
CDR3: ASSPPERETQY

V: TRBV4-3
size: -
J: TRBJ2-1
CDR3: ASSQEAAGGYNEQF

V: TRBV29-1
size: -
J: TRBJ2-7
CDR3: SARGQSYEQY

V: TRBV18
size: many
J: TRBJ2-7
CDR3: ASSLTGTSGWEQY

V: TRBV2
size: few
J: TRBJ2-3
CDR3: ASSESTSTDTQY

V: TRBV7-9
size: -
J: TRBJ1-2
CDR3: ASSLALELNYGYT

V: TRBV7-2
size: -
J: TRBJ2-5
CDR3: ASSLEGGKETQY

V: TRBV5-1
size: -
J: TRBJ2-4
CDR3: ASSLTQDIQY

V: TRBV27
size: few
J: TRBJ2-3
CDR3: ASSFAITSTDTQY

V: TRBV10-3
size: medium-sized
J: TRBJ2-3
CDR3: AISEPTLNGQY

V: TRBV29-1
size: once
J: TRBJ2-3
CDR3: SVVEDTQY

V: TRBV29-1
size: few
J: TRBJ2-7
CDR3: SVESAGVEQY

V: TRBV5-1
size: -
J: TRBJ1-2
CDR3: ASSRDRDGYT

V: TRBV18
size: few
J: TRBJ1-4
CDR3: ASSPGQHNEKLF

V: TRBV9
size: -
J: TRBJ2-3
CDR3: ASSSPPHRGGTGTDTQY

V: TRBV19
size: -
J: TRBJ1-1
CDR3: ASSTWVSSSTEAF

V: TRBV5-6
size: once
J: TRBJ1-1
CDR3: ASSREGWGSTEAF

V: TRBV27
size: -
J: TRBJ1-1
CDR3: ASSSYRGGRNTEAF

V: TRBV15
size: -
J: TRBJ2-3
CDR3: ATSRDLPGTGFDTQY

V: TRBV7-9
size: -
J: TRBJ2-5
CDR3: ASSLGQGDGETQY

V: TRBV27
size: few
J: TRBJ1-6
CDR3: ASRRRVESSPLH

V: TRBV29-1
size: -
J: TRBJ2-7
CDR3: SARGLGPYEQY

V: TRBV30
size: -
J: TRBJ1-2
CDR3: AWSPMGDREYGYT

V: TRBV7-2
size: -
J: TRBJ1-6
CDR3: ASSWDAGGSPLH

V: TRBV4-3
size: -
J: TRBJ2-1
CDR3: ASSQVTSNEQF

V: TRBV29-1
size: few
J: TRBJ1-2
CDR3: SVGGGEGYT

V: TRBV12-5
size: few
J: TRBJ1-2
CDR3: ASGSGTGDGYT

V: TRBV5-6
size: once
J: TRBJ1-5
CDR3: ASSLGTGDQPQH

V: TRBV4-1
size: -
J: TRBJ1-2
CDR3: ASSQDVGRGNYGYT

V: TRBV18
size: -
J: TRBJ2-1
CDR3: ASSPPPSIVVGNEQF

V: TRBV5-1
size: -
J: TRBJ2-2
CDR3: ASSRSQGLTGELF